The rows below give T cell receptor beta chains drawn from one sample of a study of cytomegalovirus exposure and HLA in healthy donors. TCRdb's table, derived via immunoSEQ multiplex PCR, lists solely in-frame clones and lacks some. The listing records roughly 100,000 clones. Sequenced sample: PBMCs. The origin of the receptors is a man aged 35-49 years in good health and CMV-seronegative. The CDR3 runs from the conserved cysteine through the conserved F or W. Fields, in order: V gene, J gene, CDR3 length, D gene, CDR3 protein, CDR3 DNA. D genes are given only for firm matches.

TRBV4-3	TRBJ1-1	20	-	CASSQDLGAGSRGGSTEAFF	TGCGCCAGCAGCCAAGATCTGGGCGCTGGATCAAGGGGAGGTAGCACTGAAGCTTTCTTT
TRBV5-1	TRBJ2-2	17	TRBD1	CASSTGQGLTNTGELFF	TGCGCCAGCAGCACGGGACAGGGACTTACGAACACCGGGGAGCTGTTTTTT
TRBV7-2	TRBJ2-1	16	TRBD1	CASSAGTARSYNEQFF	TGTGCCAGCAGCGCCGGGACAGCCCGCTCCTACAATGAGCAGTTCTTC
TRBV19	TRBJ2-7	14	TRBD1	CASSSDRGGYEQYF	TGTGCCAGTAGTTCCGACAGGGGGGGCTACGAGCAGTACTTC
TRBV27	TRBJ2-7	15	TRBD2	CASSFQTSGGSEQYF	TGTGCCAGCAGTTTCCAGACTAGCGGGGGGTCCGAGCAGTACTTC
TRBV19	TRBJ2-2	13	-	CASSNTGTGELFF	TGTGCCAGTAGTAATACAGGCACCGGGGAGCTGTTTTTT
TRBV7-9	TRBJ2-1	15	TRBD2	CASRPSGREYNEQFF	TGTGCCAGCAGACCGAGCGGGAGAGAGTACAATGAGCAGTTCTTC
TRBV11-3	TRBJ1-1	12	-	CASRVDGCEAFF	TGTGCCAGCAGAGTAGACGGGTGTGAAGCTTTCTTT
TRBV5-1	TRBJ2-1	16	-	CASSPGQPSSYNEQFF	TGCGCCAGCAGCCCCGGACAGCCTAGCTCCTACAATGAGCAGTTCTTC
TRBV6-6	TRBJ1-2	12	-	CASTEGAYGYTF	TGTGCCAGCACAGAGGGAGCTTATGGCTACACCTTC
TRBV4-3	TRBJ2-1	16	TRBD2	CASSQEGSGRLNEQFF	TGCGCCAGCAGCCAAGAGGGTAGCGGGAGGTTAAATGAGCAGTTCTTC
TRBV7-2	TRBJ2-5	17	TRBD2	CASSRKPGLAVQETQYF	TGTGCCAGCAGCCGGAAGCCGGGACTAGCGGTGCAAGAGACCCAGTACTTC
TRBV2	TRBJ1-2	13	-	CASSEKAGEGYTF	TGTGCCAGCAGTGAAAAGGCGGGGGAGGGCTACACCTTC
TRBV18	TRBJ2-1	16	TRBD2	CASSPLGGGAYNEQFF	TGTGCCAGCTCACCACTGGGCGGGGGGGCCTACAATGAGCAGTTCTTC
TRBV5-4	TRBJ2-7	15	TRBD2	CASSFLAGATYEQYF	TGTGCCAGCAGCTTTCTAGCGGGGGCGACCTACGAGCAGTACTTC
TRBV29-1	TRBJ1-2	14	TRBD1	CSVPSTGTGYGYTF	TGCAGCGTTCCATCTACCGGGACAGGATATGGCTACACCTTC
TRBV11-2	TRBJ1-2	15	-	CASSLEGGANYGYTF	TGTGCCAGCAGCTTAGAGGGGGGGGCTAACTATGGCTACACCTTC
TRBV5-1	TRBJ1-2	15	-	CASRQGVGANYGYTF	TGCGCCAGCAGACAGGGAGTTGGGGCTAACTATGGCTACACCTTC
TRBV6-1	TRBJ1-6	13	TRBD1	CASSPTGDSPLHF	TGTGCCAGCAGTCCAACAGGGGATTCACCCCTCCACTTT
TRBV5-4	TRBJ1-5	15	-	CASSLGGPGNQPQHF	TGTGCCAGCAGCTTGGGGGGGCCAGGCAATCAGCCCCAGCATTTT
TRBV18	TRBJ2-6	18	TRBD1	CASSPPGTGSSGANVLTF	TGTGCCAGCTCACCACCCGGGACAGGTTCTTCTGGGGCCAACGTCCTGACTTTC
TRBV28	TRBJ1-2	14	TRBD1	CASSAGTGNYGYTF	TGTGCCAGCAGTGCGGGGACAGGGAACTATGGCTACACCTTC
TRBV9	TRBJ2-7	15	TRBD2	CASSVLAGDSYEQYF	TGTGCCAGCAGCGTTCTAGCGGGGGACTCCTACGAGCAGTACTTC
TRBV9	TRBJ2-5	15	TRBD2	CASSVSSGMQETQYF	TGTGCCAGCAGCGTTTCTAGCGGGATGCAAGAGACCCAGTACTTC
TRBV15	TRBJ1-2	14	-	CATSRDSELYGYTF	TGTGCCACCAGCAGAGATTCCGAGCTCTATGGCTACACCTTC
TRBV10-3	TRBJ2-7	15	TRBD2	CAISEKGLAVIEQYF	TGTGCCATCAGTGAGAAGGGACTAGCGGTTATCGAGCAGTACTTC
TRBV7-2	TRBJ2-1	12	-	CASSTPPSPQFF	TGTGCCAGCAGCACCCCCCCGAGCCCTCAGTTCTTC
TRBV6-1	TRBJ2-7	15	TRBD2	CASNPTSGRAYEQYF	TGTGCCAGCAATCCGACTAGCGGGAGGGCGTACGAGCAGTACTTC
TRBV27	TRBJ1-1	16	-	CASSPTGGPKNTEAFF	TGTGCCAGCAGCCCCACGGGGGGGCCGAAGAACACTGAAGCTTTCTTT
TRBV5-5	TRBJ1-1	14	TRBD1	CASRLGQVNTEAFF	TGTGCCAGCAGATTAGGACAGGTAAACACTGAAGCTTTCTTT
TRBV11-2	TRBJ2-1	16	-	CASSAGPRVGRDEQFF	TGTGCCAGCAGCGCAGGTCCGCGGGTGGGTAGAGATGAGCAGTTCTTC
TRBV7-6	TRBJ2-7	14	TRBD1	CASSPGQATYEQYF	TGTGCCAGCAGCCCGGGACAGGCAACCTACGAGCAGTACTTC
TRBV19	TRBJ2-7	13	-	CASTPVNRVQQYF	TGTGCCAGTACACCCGTCAACAGGGTTCAGCAGTACTTC
TRBV30	TRBJ2-7	14	-	CAWSVQQGGYEQYF	TGTGCCTGGAGTGTACAACAGGGAGGGTACGAGCAGTACTTC
TRBV10-3	TRBJ1-1	13	TRBD1	CAIKEGQGVEAFF	TGTGCCATCAAAGAGGGACAGGGTGTTGAAGCTTTCTTT
TRBV5-4	TRBJ2-5	14	TRBD1	CASSPRTGRETQYF	TGTGCCAGCAGCCCGAGGACAGGGAGAGAGACCCAGTACTTC
TRBV7-2	TRBJ2-7	16	TRBD1	CASSYKGDRAGYEQYF	TGTGCCAGCAGCTACAAAGGGGACAGGGCGGGCTACGAGCAGTACTTC
TRBV29-1	TRBJ1-2	13	TRBD1	CSVEGGTGNGYTF	TGCAGCGTTGAAGGGGGGACAGGGAATGGCTACACCTTC